The clone carrying this T cell receptor beta chain was counted at least ten times. Its antigen is as yet unknown. These data originate in a study of CD8+CD57+ T cells in acquired aplastic anemia. Study observations and caveats: In CD8+ cells, Simpson's diversity showed no significant difference between patients and controls.

TCR beta VDJ and CDR3 profiling used genomic DNA as template. TCRdb fed the reads into MiXCR, producing one record per CDR3 protein. The sample contains 190,000 or so distinct CDR3 sequences, roughly 50% of which appear only once. The sequenced patients had an expansion of CD8+CD57+ cells seen by flow cytometry. Everyone among the patients had severe acquired aplastic anemia. The CDR3 consists of 13 residues. V dropped 6 bases and J dropped 3 bases, with 11 bases sitting between them. Sequenced: sorted CD4+, CD8+, or CD8+CD57+ T cells (not recorded which) from PBMCs. This chain joins TRBV12-3 or TRBV12-4 and TRBJ2-5; D may correspond to TRBD1 or TRBD2 (5 bases each). The source is a human donor with aplastic anemia. This CDR3 reads CASRPGTEETQYF. The CDR3 DNA sequence: TGTGCCAGCAGGCCCGGGACGGAAGAGACCCAGTACTTC.